In its sample, the clone carrying this TCR beta chain was seen once. This specimen belongs to a study of blood T cell repertoires in COVID-19. Trimming took 7 bases from V and 3 from J, leaving 13 bases between them. This CDR3 has 14 amino acids. CDR1 is KGHDR and CDR2 is SFDVKD in the germline V gene. The data were produced by immunoSEQ multiplex PCR, yet TCRdb's version contains in-frame clones alone and is incomplete. In the table there are more than 250,000 clones, approximately 85% of which are singletons. The V gene is TRBV24-1, the J gene TRBJ2-3; TRBD2 is a possible D gene (5 bases). The source is a woman aged 50 to 60 with acute or convalescent COVID-19. The sample taken for sequencing was peripheral blood. The CDR3 loop reads CATRISSVTDTQYF. The CDR3 coding sequence is TGTGCCACCAGAATTAGTAGCGTGACAGATACGCAGTATTTT.